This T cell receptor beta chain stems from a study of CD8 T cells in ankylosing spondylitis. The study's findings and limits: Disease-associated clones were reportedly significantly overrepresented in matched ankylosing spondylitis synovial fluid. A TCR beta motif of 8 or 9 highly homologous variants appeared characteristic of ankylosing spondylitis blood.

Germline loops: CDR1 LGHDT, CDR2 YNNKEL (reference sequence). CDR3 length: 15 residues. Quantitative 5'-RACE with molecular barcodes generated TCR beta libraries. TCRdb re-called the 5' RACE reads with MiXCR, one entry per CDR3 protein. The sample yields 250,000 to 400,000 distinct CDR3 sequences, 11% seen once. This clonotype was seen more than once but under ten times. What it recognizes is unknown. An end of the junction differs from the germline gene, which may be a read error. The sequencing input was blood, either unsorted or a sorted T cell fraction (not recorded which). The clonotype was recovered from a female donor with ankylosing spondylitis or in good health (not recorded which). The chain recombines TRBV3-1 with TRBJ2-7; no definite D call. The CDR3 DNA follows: TGTGCCACCAGCCAAATGATGGCAGTGAGCGACGAGCAGTATTTC. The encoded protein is CATSQMMAVSDEQYF.